A single sample gave rise to the 15 T cell receptor beta chains below, sequenced in a study of blood T cell repertoires in COVID-19. Sequencing used immunoSEQ multiplex PCR; TCRdb keeps in-frame clones, though not all of them. The profile covers over 130,000 clones, with about four fifths appearing a single time and less than 9.5% taken by the ten largest. The source material was peripheral blood. The receptors originated from a human donor in a cohort sampled during active COVID-19.

V gene TRBV4-1 combines with J gene TRBJ1-6; D is possibly TRBD1 (6 bases). This CDR3 has 18 residues. Deletions cut 0 bases from V and 5 bases from J, with 17 bases between. Germline assignment: CDR1 MGHRA and CDR2 YSYEKL. The CDR3 coding sequence is TGCGCCAGCAGCCAAGAAGGGGGACGGATTCTAAATAATTCACCCCTCCACTTT. It translates to CASSQEGGRILNNSPLHF.

The count of this clone is one. The V gene is TRBV5-6, the J gene TRBJ2-2; possibly TRBD2 for D (5 bases). V was trimmed by 2 bases and J by 0 bases, leaving 17 bases between them. The CDR3 has 18 residues. Germline-derived CDR1 and CDR2 are SGHDT and YYEEEE. CDR3 DNA: TGTGCCAGCAGCTTCCGGAGAAGCGGCCCGACGAACACCGGGGAGCTGTTTTTT. Translated, it gives CASSFRRSGPTNTGELFF.

The rearrangement uses TRBV5-1 and TRBJ1-3; no definite D call. CDR1 is SGHRS and CDR2 is YFSETQ in the germline V gene. Trimming stripped 4 bases from V and 0 bases from J, with 14 bases between. CDR3 length: 16 residues. CDR3 loop: CASSRWPGSSGNTIYF. The CDR3 region has the DNA TGCGCCAGCAGCCGTTGGCCTGGGAGCTCTGGAAACACCATATATTTT.

The table lists this clone with a few counts. The J gene is TRBJ1-1, the V gene TRBV7-2; a weak D match, TRBD1 (5 bases). V was trimmed by 5 bases and J by 6 bases, leaving 16 bases between them. The germline gives CDR1 SGHTA, CDR2 FQGNSA. CDR3 length: 14 amino acids. CDR3: CASSPIQGRAEAFF. The CDR3, as DNA: TGTGCCAGCAGCCCAATTCAGGGTCGGGCTGAAGCTTTCTTT.

This rearrangement joins TRBV6-5 to TRBJ2-3; perhaps TRBD2 as D (6 bases). V lost 4 bases and J 4 bases, leaving 12 bases between the germline ends. This CDR3 region has 14 residues. Per germline, CDR1 MNHEY and CDR2 SVGAGI. The CDR3: CASSFSGLPDTQYF. Here the CDR3 DNA reads TGTGCCAGCAGTTTCTCGGGACTCCCAGATACGCAGTATTTT.

The CDR3 here is CATSDSGGPNTGELFF. Here the CDR3 DNA reads TGTGCCACCAGTGATTCCGGGGGACCGAACACCGGGGAGCTGTTTTTT. The genes are TRBV24-1 and TRBJ2-2; TRBD2 might be the D (6 bases). From germline, CDR1 is KGHDR and CDR2 SFDVKD. The CDR3 has 16 amino acids. The ends were cut back, 2 bases at V and 0 bases at J, with 9 bases in the middle.

The chain is built from TRBV28 and TRBJ2-5, with D maybe TRBD1 (6 bases). Per the germline V gene, CDR1 is MDHEN and CDR2 is SYDVKM. V lost 2 bases, J lost 4 bases, and 14 bases lay in between. The CDR3 has 15 amino acids. The CDR3 sequence is CASSLTNSRGETQYF. The CDR3 bases are TGTGCCAGCAGTTTAACCAACTCCAGGGGAGAGACCCAGTACTTC.

The rearrangement joins TRBV11-3 to TRBJ2-7; 9 positions match TRBD1. The CDR3 extends over 15 amino acids. After removal of 5 bases from V and 0 bases from J, the junction contained 5 bases not matched to a gene. Looked up from germline, CDR1 is SGHNT and CDR2 is YENEEA. The CDR3: CASSQTGGSSYEQYF. The CDR3 bases are TGTGCCAGCAGCCAAACAGGGGGCAGCTCCTACGAGCAGTACTTC. Full variable domain (outside the CDR3, taken from reference TRBV11-3 and TRBJ2-7): EAGVVQSPRYKIIEKKQPVAFWCNPISGHNTLYWYLQNLGQGPELLIRYENEEAVDDSQLPKDRFSAERLKGVDSTLKIQPAELGDSAVYLCASSQTGGSSYEQYFGPGTRLTVT.

In its sample, this clone was seen once. The chain is built from TRBV18 and TRBJ1-4; D is uncertain. The CDR3 is 18 amino acids. The germline CDR1 and CDR2 sequences are KGHSH and LQKENI. V was cut by 0 bases and J by 5 bases, with 19 bases left in between. The CDR3 nucleotides read TGTGCCAGCTCACCACCATCTCAGGCCGCCATGATAAATGAAAAACTGTTTTTT. Protein sequence: CASSPPSQAAMINEKLFF. Variable domain in full (rest from reference TRBV18 and TRBJ1-4): NAGVMQNPRHLVRRRGQEARLRCSPMKGHSHVYWYRQLPEEGLKFMVYLQKENIIDESGMPKERFSAEFPKEGPSILRIQQVVRGDSAAYFCASSPPSQAAMINEKLFFGSGTQLSVL.

This clone was detected only once. V gene TRBV11-1 combines with J gene TRBJ1-1; D unresolved. The germline V gene has CDR1 SGHAT and CDR2 FQDESV (reference sequence). With 3 bases removed from V and 8 bases from J, the gap between germline ends came to 16 bases. The CDR3 runs to 14 residues. CDR3 sequence (DNA): TGTGCCAGCAGCTTGGCTACTAAGTCTGCGGAAGCTTTCTTT. It specifies CASSLATKSAEAFF.

This chain links TRBV3-1 (or the pseudogene TRBV3-2) with TRBJ1-1; a possible D gene is TRBD1 (6 bases). The CDR3 loop spans 14 amino acids. CDR1 is LGHDT and CDR2 is YNNKEL in the germline V gene (reference sequence). V gave up 1 base and J gave up 3 bases, with 9 bases separating them. In DNA form, the CDR3 reads TGTGCCAGCAGCCAAGCTCAGGGGTACACTGAAGCTTTCTTT. Amino acid sequence: CASSQAQGYTEAFF.

V usage is TRBV7-6 and J usage is TRBJ1-4; a possible D gene is TRBD1 (6 bases). The CDR3 has 15 residues. V was shortened by 1 base and J by 4 bases, with 10 bases between the two germline ends. Germline lookup yields CDR1 SGHVS and CDR2 FNYEAQ. The CDR3 reads CASSLVGQNNEKLFF. The CDR3 DNA sequence: TGTGCCAGCAGCTTAGTAGGACAGAATAATGAAAAACTGTTTTTT.

The V call is TRBV18, the J call TRBJ2-5; 8 bases agree with TRBD1. Losses at the gene ends were 5 bases for V and 5 bases for J; bases not matched to a gene: 7. The CDR3 spans 14 residues. Germline V lookup: CDR1 KGHSH, CDR2 LQKENI. The CDR3 region is CASSRTGQGETQYF. CDR3 sequence (DNA): TGTGCCAGCTCAAGGACAGGGCAAGGGGAGACCCAGTACTTC.

The chain combines TRBV19 with TRBJ2-7, with TRBD1 matching over 8 bases. Germline lookup yields CDR1 LNHDA and CDR2 SQIVND (reference sequence). V was pared by 9 bases and J by 3 bases, with 4 bases of the junction left unmatched. The CDR3 is 12 amino acids. The chain's CDR3 is CASRQGNYEQYF. CDR3 sequence (DNA): TGTGCCAGCCGACAGGGGAACTACGAGCAGTACTTC.

V and J are TRBV19 and TRBJ2-4; 9 bases fit TRBD1. The junction had 7 bases not matched to a gene; V was cut back by 6 bases and J by 1 base. The CDR3 is 16 amino acids. CDR1 and CDR2 (germline): LNHDA, SQIVND (reference sequence). CDR3 nucleotide sequence: TGTGCCAGTAGCTATGGACAGGGGATGGCCAAAAACATTCAGTACTTC. This translates into CASSYGQGMAKNIQYF.